Listed here are 27 T cell receptor beta chains from one sample, sequenced in a study of T cells after yellow fever vaccination (dated by TCRdb to between 2017 and 2020). The library relied on 5' RACE. Reads for this sample came from an Illumina HiSeq 2500. TCRdb trimmed public reads at Q25 via fastp, called clones via MiXCR and kept in-frame beta chains. Identical CDR3 protein sequences are pooled into one entry, listed with their most common genes and DNA. The sample table lists a few hundred thousand distinct CDR3 sequences, roughly 12% of them with a count of one. 18% of the sample is held by the ten biggest clonotypes. According to the study, the label for this sample's treatment or condition signals: live attenuated yellow fever vaccine strain. The specimen comprised PBMCs, sampled on the day of the first yellow fever vaccination. These receptors all stem from a man between 18 and 29 years old who received the YFV17D yellow fever vaccine.

V and J are TRBV13 and TRBJ1-2, with 8 bases aligning to TRBD1. The CDR3 covers 17 residues. Trimming took 5 bases from V and 4 from J; bases not matched to a gene: 15. The germline CDR1 and CDR2 sequences are PRHDT and FYEKMQ (reference sequence). The CDR3 DNA sequence: TGTGCCAGCAGCCCACGGACAGGGAATCTGTTCTCCTATGGCTACACCTTC. Its translation: CASSPRTGNLFSYGYTF.

This clonotype has just a few counts. J is TRBJ1-5 and V is TRBV12-3 or TRBV12-4; tentative D call: TRBD1 (5 bases). CDR3 length equals 14 residues. V was pared by 3 bases and J by 3 bases, with 9 bases between. Here the CDR3 DNA reads TGTGCCAGCAGTTTGGGGGTTTACAATCAGCCCCAGCATTTT. Translated, it gives CASSLGVYNQPQHF.

The gene calls are TRBV5-1 and TRBJ2-3, with D maybe TRBD1 (5 bases). The CDR3 covers 15 residues. Germline CDR1 SGHRS, CDR2 YFSETQ. V was cut by 6 bases and J by 1 base, with 15 bases left in between. The CDR3 sequence: CASTMDTLGTDTQYF. The DNA for the CDR3 is TGCGCCAGCACCATGGACACCCTCGGCACAGATACGCAGTATTTT.

In this sample, this clonotype turned up a few times. The chain has TRBV14 and TRBJ2-3, with D tentatively TRBD2 (6 bases). V was trimmed by 4 bases and J by 0 bases, leaving 11 bases between them. CDR1 is SGHDN, CDR2 FVKESK, per germline. The CDR3 has 15 residues. CDR3 nucleotides: TGTGCCAGCAGCCGCGGGACGGAAAGCACAGATACGCAGTATTTT. Residues: CASSRGTESTDTQYF.

The rearrangement links TRBV10-3 to TRBJ2-2, with D unresolved. The germline V and J ends were trimmed by 4 bases and 0 bases, with 18 bases remaining between them. The CDR3 length is 18 residues. Germline values: CDR1 ENHRY, CDR2 SYGVKD. The CDR3 reads CAISGSLAATANTGELFF. CDR3 coding DNA: TGTGCCATCAGTGGGTCGTTGGCAGCGACCGCGAACACCGGGGAGCTGTTTTTT.

V is TRBV5-1 and J is TRBJ1-6; D call uncertain. Trimming removed 0 bases at V and 0 bases at J, with 13 bases between. CDR3 length: 18 residues. Germline V gene lookup returns CDR1 SGHRS and CDR2 YFSETQ. CDR3 nucleotides: TGCGCCAGCAGCTTGGATGTGCAGAAGAGCTCCTATAATTCACCCCTCCACTTT. This translates into CASSLDVQKSSYNSPLHF.

This clonotype was detected a few times. J is TRBJ2-1 and V is TRBV5-1, with 7 nucleotides matching TRBD2. The CDR3 length is 15 residues. Trimming at V came to 7 bases and at J to 7 bases, leaving 14 bases not matched to a gene. Germline CDR1 SGHRS, CDR2 YFSETQ. The CDR3 sequence is CASSARGTRGNEQFF. As DNA, the CDR3 is TGCGCCAGCTCTGCTCGGGGGACGCGGGGGAATGAGCAGTTCTTC.

This clonotype was observed a few times. The chain joins TRBV14 to TRBJ2-3, with D maybe TRBD1 (6 bases). V was shortened by 3 bases and J by 0 bases, with 10 bases between the two germline ends. This CDR3 has 15 amino acids. Looked up from germline, CDR1 is SGHDN and CDR2 is FVKESK. The CDR3 loop reads CASSHRGQSTDTQYF. Here the CDR3 DNA reads TGTGCCAGCAGCCATCGAGGACAGAGCACAGATACGCAGTATTTT.

This sequence joins TRBV7-8 and TRBJ2-2; TRBD2 matches at 7 bases. This CDR3 spans 15 amino acids. The V segment lost 1 base and the J segment 3 bases; nucleotides outside the gene matches: 2. Germline loops: CDR1 SGHVS, CDR2 FQNEAQ. CDR3 nucleotides: TGTGCCAGCAGCTTAGGGACTAGTTACACCGGGGAGCTGTTTTTT. Translated, it gives CASSLGTSYTGELFF.

The V call is TRBV5-1, the J call TRBJ2-5, with 10 nucleotides matching TRBD2. CDR1 and CDR2 from the germline V gene are SGHRS and YFSETQ. The CDR3 runs 15 residues. Trimming removed 4 bases from V and 1 base from J; junction bases left unmatched: 4. This CDR3 reads CASSAASGGQETQYF. The DNA for the CDR3 is TGCGCCAGCAGCGCGGCTAGCGGGGGCCAAGAGACCCAGTACTTC.

This rearrangement joins TRBV28 to TRBJ2-5; 10 bases line up with TRBD2. V gave up 6 bases and J gave up 5 bases; unmatched junction bases: 6. CDR3 length equals 14 residues. Germline CDR1 reads MDHEN; CDR2 reads SYDVKM. The CDR3: CASRSGGAGETQYF. In nucleotides, the CDR3 is TGTGCCAGCAGAAGCGGGGGGGCTGGGGAGACCCAGTACTTC.

At least ten counts were recorded for this clonotype. The genes are TRBV14 and TRBJ2-4; TRBD2 is a possible D gene (5 bases). The V gene lost 4 bases and the J gene lost 4 bases, with 8 bases spanning the gap. From germline, CDR1 is SGHDN and CDR2 FVKESK. This CDR3 has 13 residues. This chain's CDR3 is CASSRSGKNIQYF. The CDR3, as DNA: TGTGCCAGCAGCCGTTCGGGGAAAAACATTCAGTACTTC.

This clonotype was seen repeatedly, ten times or more. The chain combines TRBV5-4 with TRBJ2-5; TRBD1 or TRBD2 may be the D gene (5 bases each). The V and J ends lost 4 bases and 5 bases respectively, with 12 bases between them. Per germline, CDR1 SGHNT and CDR2 YYREEE (reference sequence). CDR3 length equals 13 residues. The CDR3 coding sequence is TGTGCCAGCAGCGTCCAGGGCGGGGAGACCCAGTACTTC. It yields the protein CASSVQGGETQYF. The entire variable domain, with the rest obtained from reference TRBV5-4 and TRBJ2-5, is as follows: ETGVTQSPTHLIKTRGQQVTLRCSSQSGHNTVSWYQQALGQGPQFIFQYYREEENGRGNFPPRFSGLQFPNYSSELNVNALELDDSALYLCASSVQGGETQYFGPGTRLLVL.

The chain employs TRBV23-1 and TRBJ2-7, with a tentative D call TRBD2 (7 bases). TRBV23-1 carries the ORF label, with uncertain function. The V end was cut by 0 bases, the J end by 4 bases, with 13 bases between. This CDR3 is 15 amino acids long. Written as DNA, the CDR3 is TGCGCCAGCAGTCAATCGTGGCGGGGGCCGTACGAGCAGTACTTC. Translation: CASSQSWRGPYEQYF.

This chain connects TRBV4-1 to TRBJ2-7; the match to TRBD2 covers 7 bases. The CDR3 contains 16 residues. Trimming at V came to 0 bases and at J to 0 bases, leaving 5 bases not matched to a gene. Germline V CDR1 and CDR2: MGHRA, YSYEKL. CDR3 DNA: TGCGCCAGCAGCCAAGAAGGACTAGGGAGCTCCTACGAGCAGTACGTC. This encodes CASSQEGLGSSYEQYV.

This clonotype has more than one count but fewer than ten. This sequence joins TRBV10-3 and TRBJ1-2; no firm D call. Per germline, CDR1 ENHRY and CDR2 SYGVKD. Trimming pared 3 bases from V and 7 bases from J, leaving 9 bases between. The CDR3 is 12 amino acids. CDR3 in amino acids: CAISDGSAGYTF. As DNA, the CDR3 is TGTGCCATCAGTGACGGATCCGCTGGCTACACCTTC.

This clonotype was picked up many times. This chain connects TRBV2 to TRBJ2-7, with TRBD2 matching 7 bases. Germline CDR1 reads SNHLY; CDR2 reads FYNNEI. This CDR3 is built from 13 residues. J gave up 6 bases and V 9 bases, and 11 bases lay outside the gene matches. CDR3 nucleotide sequence: TGTGCCAGTTTAACGGGGGGATCGGTCGAGCAGTACGTC. Protein product: CASLTGGSVEQYV.

The chain is built from TRBV7-6 and TRBJ2-1, with 10 bases aligning to TRBD2. The CDR3 is 15 residues long. CDR1 and CDR2 (germline): SGHVS, FNYEAQ. The V and J ends lost 4 bases and 8 bases, in that order; junction bases with no gene match: 8. The DNA of the CDR3 is TGTGCCAGCAGCTGGAGCGGGGGGGCAGTCGATGAGCAGTTCTTC. This translates into CASSWSGGAVDEQFF.

The V and J genes are TRBV4-1 and TRBJ2-3; the match to TRBD2 covers 8 bases. The trim removed 0 bases at V and 7 bases at J, leaving 18 bases unmatched. Germline CDR1 and CDR2: MGHRA and YSYEKL. The CDR3 runs to 19 residues. CDR3 bases: TGCGCCAGCAGCCAAGATGGCGGCGAACCGGGACTAGATCCCTATACGCAGTATTTT. Residues: CASSQDGGEPGLDPYTQYF.

J is TRBJ1-1 and V is TRBV6-2 or TRBV6-3; no reliable D call. CDR1 is MNHEY and CDR2 is SVGEGT in the germline V gene. This CDR3 is built from 13 residues. V lost 7 bases and J lost 0, with 9 bases in between. The CDR3 bases are TGTGCCAGCACGCGCCCGGTGAACACTGAAGCTTTCTTT. It encodes CASTRPVNTEAFF.

This clonotype was seen a handful of times. Here the CDR3 DNA reads TGCGCCAGCCGTTTACAGGGGGCAGACACCGGGGAGCTGTTTTTT. This translates into CASRLQGADTGELFF. The chain employs TRBV5-1 and TRBJ2-2, with TRBD1 matching over 9 bases. The V gene end was trimmed by 7 bases and the J gene end by 3 bases; junction bases not matched to a gene: 7. Germline lookup yields CDR1 SGHRS and CDR2 YFSETQ. CDR3 size: 15 residues.

CDR3 amino acids: CASSQVTSNQPQHF. CDR3 coding DNA: TGCGCCAGCAGCCAAGTAACTAGCAATCAGCCCCAGCATTTT. V and J are TRBV4-1 and TRBJ1-5; D remains ambiguous. The CDR3 covers 14 residues. CDR1 and CDR2 from the germline V gene are MGHRA and YSYEKL. Trimming cost V 1 base and J 0 bases, with 4 bases left between them.

This clonotype was observed a handful of times. This rearrangement joins TRBV11-2 to TRBJ2-5; the match to TRBD2 covers 13 bases. Trimming at V came to 5 bases and at J to 5 bases, leaving 8 bases not matched to a gene. The CDR3 length is 16 residues. Germline V gene lookup returns CDR1 SGHAT and CDR2 FQNNGV. The CDR3 DNA follows: TGTGCCAGCAGCATACCGGGACTAGCGGGGCGGGAGACCCAGTACTTC. This encodes CASSIPGLAGRETQYF.

The sample holds one count of this clonotype. The V and J genes are TRBV21-1 and TRBJ2-5; the tabulated D call, TRBD2, remains unverified against the DNA. TRBV21-1 is designated a pseudogene. The CDR3 runs 18 residues. The CDR3 DNA reads TGTGCCAGCAGCAAACGGACTAGCGGTTTCAACAAACGGGAGACCCAGTACTTC. It encodes CASSKRTSGFNKRETQYF.

CDR3 loop: CASSDQGTDTQYF. The CDR3 nucleotides read TGCGCCAGCAGCGACCAGGGGACAGATACGCAGTATTTT. The rearrangement links TRBV5-1 to TRBJ2-3, with a weak D call TRBD1 (6 bases). The V gene lost 4 bases and the J gene lost 3 bases, with 9 bases spanning the gap. CDR3 size: 13 residues. The germline V gene encodes CDR1 SGHRS and CDR2 YFSETQ.

The V call is TRBV12-3 or TRBV12-4, the J call TRBJ1-2; 7 bases line up with TRBD1. V dropped 5 bases and J dropped 4; count of bases not matched to a gene: 13. The CDR3 has 16 amino acids. The CDR3: CASSQTLMGQIYGYTF. The CDR3 bases are TGTGCCAGCAGTCAAACACTCATGGGACAGATCTATGGCTACACCTTC.

The rearrangement uses TRBV7-2 and TRBJ1-3; D perhaps matches TRBD1 (5 bases). The CDR3 contains 13 residues. Germline loops: CDR1 SGHTA, CDR2 FQGNSA. The V and J ends lost 9 bases and 0 bases respectively, with 9 bases between them. CDR3 in amino acids: CASQTVSGNTIYF. The CDR3 bases are TGTGCCAGTCAGACAGTCTCTGGAAACACCATATATTTT.